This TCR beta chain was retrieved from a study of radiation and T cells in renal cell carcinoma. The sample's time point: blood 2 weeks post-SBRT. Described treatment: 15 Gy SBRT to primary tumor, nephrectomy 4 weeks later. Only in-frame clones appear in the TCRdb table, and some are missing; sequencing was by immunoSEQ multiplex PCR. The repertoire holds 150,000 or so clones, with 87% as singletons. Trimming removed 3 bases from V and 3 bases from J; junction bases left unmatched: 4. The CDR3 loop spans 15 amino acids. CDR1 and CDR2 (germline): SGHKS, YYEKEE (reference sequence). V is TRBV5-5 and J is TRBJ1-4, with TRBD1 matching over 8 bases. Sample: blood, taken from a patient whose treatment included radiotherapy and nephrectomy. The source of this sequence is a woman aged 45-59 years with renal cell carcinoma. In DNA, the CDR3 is TGTGCCAGCAGCTCACAGGACAGGGCTAATGAAAAACTGTTTTTT. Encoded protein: CASSSQDRANEKLFF. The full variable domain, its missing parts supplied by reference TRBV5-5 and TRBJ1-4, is DAGVTQSPTHLIKTRGQQVTLRCSPISGHKSVSWYQQVLGQGPQFIFQYYEKEERGRGNFPDRFSARQFPNYSSELNVNALLLGDSALYLCASSSQDRANEKLFFGSGTQLSVL.